Here is one T cell receptor (beta chain) with its context. Germline V CDR1 and CDR2: DFQATT, SNEGSKA (reference sequence). V shed 3 bases, J shed 2 bases, and the junction held 9 bases outside the gene matches. The CDR3 runs to 16 residues. This specimen comes from a study of Ad26.COV2.S vaccination and SARS-CoV-2 variants. Study overall: COV1001, an Ad26.COV2.S trial, supplied this vaccine-arm donor.

Treatment described: 15 to 20 received Ad26.COV2.S at low or high dose, single or two shots; 5 received placebo; per-sample allocation not given. Sampling was performed 63 days after the first vaccine or placebo injection. TCRdb keeps only in-frame clones here, not all; method: immunoSEQ multiplex PCR. The sample carries 300,000 to 400,000 clones, around 88% recorded once. The chain employs TRBV20-1 and TRBJ2-7; 11 nucleotides match TRBD2. The clonotype originates from a person aged 18-65 years who received the Ad26.COV2.S COVID-19 vaccine or a placebo. Sequenced here: peripheral blood, sampled in a trial of Ad26.COV2.S vaccine versus placebo. CDR3 residues: CSASGVAGGKTYEQYF. CDR3 coding DNA: TGCAGTGCTAGTGGGGTAGCGGGAGGGAAGACCTACGAGCAGTACTTC.